The 22 T cell receptor beta chains reported below all come from one sample, sequenced in a study of T cells in Graves' hyperthyroidism and ophthalmopathy (dated by TCRdb to the late 2010s). The library relied on multiplex PCR. The instrument was an Illumina HiSeq 2000. TCR beta CDR3 regions were amplified from RNA transcripts. The TCR CDR3 was subjected to a first round of RT-PCR using the HTBI primer set and the Qiagen OneStep RT-PCR kit. TCRdb applied fastp at Q25 and MiXCR to the public reads, then kept only in-frame beta chains. Each record represents a unique CDR3 protein, reported with the most common genes and DNA among its rows. The table for this sample lists a few hundred thousand distinct CDR3 sequences; just over 45% of them were counted only once. Around 17% of the sample is in the top ten clones. Sequenced input: peripheral blood or thyroid tissue (not recorded which). All receptors derive from an adult woman with Graves' disease, either hyperthyroidism or ophthalmopathy (not recorded which).

This clonotype was recorded at least ten times. This sequence joins TRBV4-1 and TRBJ1-6; 7 bases match TRBD1. Trimming at V came to 4 bases and at J to 6 bases, leaving 6 bases not matched to a gene. The CDR3 spans 15 residues. Germline-derived CDR1 and CDR2 are MGHRA and YSYEKL. The CDR3 bases are TGCGCCAGCAGCCTCCGGGACAGCCCTAATTCACCCCTCCACTTT. The encoded protein is CASSLRDSPNSPLHF.

This clonotype was counted ten times or more. This rearrangement joins TRBV7-9 to TRBJ2-7; tentative D call: TRBD1 (5 bases). V lost 7 bases to trimming and J lost 5 bases, with 15 bases between them. Germline V gene sequence: CDR1 SEHNR, CDR2 FQNEAQ (reference sequence). This CDR3 has 13 amino acids. The CDR3 DNA reads as TGTGCCAGCACCGTTTTTCAGGGCAACGAGCAGTACTTC. It encodes CASTVFQGNEQYF.

This clonotype came up many times. V usage is TRBV3-1 and J usage is TRBJ1-2, with a weak D call TRBD1 (5 bases). The CDR3 totals 13 residues. From germline, CDR1 is LGHDT and CDR2 YNNKEL (reference sequence). V was pared by 3 bases and J by 4 bases, with 9 bases between. CDR3 residues: CASSHSQGYGYTF. The CDR3, as DNA: TGTGCCAGCAGCCATAGCCAGGGCTATGGCTACACCTTC.

The chain recombines TRBV29-1 with TRBJ1-2, with D tentatively TRBD1 (6 bases). V dropped 5 bases and J dropped 7 bases, with 17 bases sitting between them. CDR1 SQVTM and CDR2 ANQGSEA come from the germline V gene. The length of the CDR3 is 13 residues. The CDR3 reads CSVRGTQGGGYTF. DNA of the CDR3: TGCAGCGTTAGGGGGACCCAGGGCGGTGGCTACACCTTC.

As to this clonotype: Its ends do not fully match the called genes, so a read error is possible. The chain is built from TRBV10-2 and TRBJ1-2, with D possibly being TRBD1 (5 bases). CDR1 and CDR2 from the germline V gene are WSHSY and SAAADI. The CDR3 has 14 residues. CDR3 DNA: TGTGCCAGCAGCGAAACGGGACTTATCGGAGGCTACACCTTC. This sequence encodes CASSETGLIGGYTF.

This clonotype was recorded many times. The chain uses TRBV5-6 and TRBJ1-1; 7 bases align to TRBD1. The CDR3 length is 13 residues. Per the germline V gene, CDR1 is SGHDT and CDR2 is YYEEEE. Trimming cost V 2 bases and J 4 bases; bases outside gene matches: 2. CDR3 sequence reads: CASSFNRGTEAFF. The CDR3 DNA reads TGTGCCAGCAGCTTCAACAGGGGCACTGAAGCTTTCTTT.

This clonotype turned up a few times. This chain uses TRBV6-2 or TRBV6-3 with TRBJ2-2; no clear D. This CDR3 region has 14 residues. Trimming cost V 5 bases and J 4 bases, with 11 bases left between them. Germline V gives CDR1 MNHEY, CDR2 SVGEGT. The CDR3 DNA is TGTGCCAGCAGTCACGAGAGTGGCACCGGGGAGCTGTTTTTT. The encoded protein is CASSHESGTGELFF.

The chain recombines TRBV2 with TRBJ1-3; D unresolved. V lost 1 base and J 9 bases, leaving 13 bases between the germline ends. The CDR3 consists of 14 residues. CDR1 SNHLY and CDR2 FYNNEI come from the germline V gene. Written as DNA, the CDR3 is TGTGCCAGCAGTGAAGGGGCAGCCGTCGGCACCATATATTTT. It specifies CASSEGAAVGTIYF.

This clonotype occurred many times. The chain links TRBV20-1 to TRBJ1-2; D gene unclear. This CDR3 has 10 amino acids. Germline V gene sequence: CDR1 DFQATT, CDR2 SNEGSKA (reference sequence). V was shortened by 5 bases and J by 0 bases, with 1 base between the two germline ends. The DNA of the CDR3 is TGCAGTGCTCCTAACTATGGCTACACCTTC. This sequence encodes CSAPNYGYTF.

This clonotype was seen a handful of times. The chain has TRBV6-6 and TRBJ2-7; TRBD2 aligns across 8 bases. With V trimmed by 1 base and J by 4 bases, 6 bases remained unmatched. Germline lookup yields CDR1 MNHNY and CDR2 SVGAGI (reference sequence). The CDR3 is made up of 15 amino acids. CDR3 DNA sequence: TGTGCCAGCAGTTACTTACCGGGAGGGGGGTACGAGCAGTACTTC. It yields the protein CASSYLPGGGYEQYF.

The gene calls are TRBV7-2 and TRBJ2-5; a possible D gene is TRBD2 (5 bases). V shed 4 bases and J shed 9 bases, with 15 bases lying between them. CDR1 is SGHTA, CDR2 FQGNSA, per germline. The CDR3 loop spans 13 amino acids. The CDR3 coding sequence is TGTGCCAGCAGCTCACTACTCGGGAAGCCCCAGTACTTC. It yields the protein CASSSLLGKPQYF.

V and J are TRBV9 and TRBJ1-2; 9 positions agree with TRBD1. J lost 3 bases, V lost 3 bases, and 9 bases had no gene match. CDR1 is SGDLS and CDR2 is YYNGEE in the germline V gene. This CDR3 is 16 amino acids long. The CDR3 loop is CASSEGTGWKDYGYTF. DNA for the CDR3: TGTGCCAGCAGCGAGGGGACAGGGTGGAAGGACTATGGCTACACCTTC.

On this clonotype: A clone one base away is much larger, so this may be a read error. The chain recombines TRBV4-1 with TRBJ1-2, with unresolved D. The CDR3 sequence is 15 residues long. Per the germline V gene, CDR1 is MGHRA and CDR2 is YSYEKL. The CDR3 is CTSSHPLLRDYGYTF. CDR3 bases: TGCACCAGCAGCCACCCTCTCTTGCGAGACTATGGCTACACCTTC.

This clonotype was detected many times. The DNA of the CDR3 is TGTGCCAGCAGGTCAGCGGGAGGCCCCTACGAGCAGTACTTC. Translated, it gives CASRSAGGPYEQYF. V usage is TRBV11-2 and J usage is TRBJ2-7; 9 bases agree with TRBD2. This CDR3 comprises 14 residues. V was clipped by 6 bases and J by 2 bases; unmatched bases: 5. Germline values: CDR1 SGHAT, CDR2 FQNNGV.

The V and J genes are TRBV19 and TRBJ2-6; tentatively, D is TRBD1 or TRBD2 (6 bases each). The CDR3 is 16 residues long. V lost 5 bases and J 0 bases, leaving 11 bases between the germline ends. Germline V gene sequence: CDR1 LNHDA, CDR2 SQIVND (reference sequence). CDR3 region: CASSRGGYSGANVLTF. CDR3 DNA: TGTGCCAGTAGTCGAGGGGGGTACTCTGGGGCCAACGTCCTGACTTTC.

This sequence joins TRBV28 and TRBJ1-3; unclear D gene. Trimming shortened V by 3 bases and J by 4 bases, and 7 bases separated the two germline ends. This CDR3 region has 13 residues. Germline loops: CDR1 MDHEN, CDR2 SYDVKM. DNA of the CDR3: TGTGCCAGCAGTTTTATTAGGGGAAACACCATATATTTT. This codes for CASSFIRGNTIYF. Full variable domain (outside the CDR3, taken from reference TRBV28 and TRBJ1-3): DVKVTQSSRYLVKRTGEKVFLECVQDMDHENMFWYRQDPGLGLRLIYFSYDVKMKEKGDIPEGYSVSREKKERFSLILESASTNQTSMYLCASSFIRGNTIYFGEGSWLTVV.

The V call is TRBV7-9, the J call TRBJ1-3, with D unclear. Germline V lookup: CDR1 SEHNR, CDR2 FQNEAQ (reference sequence). Deletions cut 8 bases from V and 10 bases from J, with 15 bases between. The CDR3 totals 12 residues. The CDR3 DNA reads TGTGCCAGCGGCCAAGTGATGGGGACCATATATTTT. Translation: CASGQVMGTIYF.

In its sample, this clonotype was seen once. CDR3 nucleotide sequence: TGTGCCAGCAGCCCTCCCGGGACAGGGGCCAACGTCCTGACTTTC. It codes for CASSPPGTGANVLTF. V and J are TRBV7-8 and TRBJ2-6, with a weak D call TRBD1 (6 bases). From germline, CDR1 is SGHVS and CDR2 FQNEAQ. Between the trimmed V and J ends, which lost 5 bases and 4 bases, there was a span of 12 bases. This CDR3 has 15 amino acids.

The chain has TRBV10-3 and TRBJ1-2; D perhaps matches TRBD1 (5 bases). The germline V gene has CDR1 ENHRY and CDR2 SYGVKD. The CDR3 extends over 12 amino acids. Trimming removed 4 bases at V and 10 bases at J, with 13 bases between. CDR3 in DNA: TGTGCCATCAGTGCGGGGATGACAGTCTACACCTTC. The encoded protein is CAISAGMTVYTF.

V usage is TRBV7-3 and J usage is TRBJ1-1; D may be TRBD1 (5 bases). Deletions cut 6 bases from V and 11 bases from J, with 22 bases between. Germline CDR1 and CDR2: SGHTA and FQGTGA. The CDR3 has 14 amino acids. CDR3 region: CASRPGTANTGAFF. CDR3 in DNA: TGTGCCAGCAGGCCCGGGACGGCGAACACCGGGGCTTTCTTT.

This rearrangement joins TRBV29-1 to TRBJ1-2; 8 bases align to TRBD1. The CDR3 has 13 residues. Germline-derived CDR1 and CDR2 are SQVTM and ANQGSEA. The V segment lost 6 bases and the J segment 5 bases; nucleotides outside the gene matches: 8. The CDR3: CSVPRTGKYGYTF. The CDR3 DNA reads as TGCAGCGTACCCAGGACAGGGAAATATGGCTACACCTTC.

The genes are TRBV25-1 and TRBJ1-5, with D tentatively TRBD1 (5 bases). Germline assignment: CDR1 MGHDK and CDR2 SYGVNS. This CDR3 region has 14 residues. This CDR3 reads CASIGVQSNQPQHF. Written as DNA, the CDR3 is TGTGCTAGTATAGGGGTTCAGAGCAATCAGCCCCAGCATTTT. The full variable domain, rest sourced from reference TRBV25-1 and TRBJ1-5, is EADIYQTPRYLVIGTGKKITLECSQTMGHDKMYWYQQDPGMELHLIHYSYGVNSTEKGDLSSESTVSRIRTEHFPLTLESARPSHTSQYLCASIGVQSNQPQHFGDGTRLSIL.